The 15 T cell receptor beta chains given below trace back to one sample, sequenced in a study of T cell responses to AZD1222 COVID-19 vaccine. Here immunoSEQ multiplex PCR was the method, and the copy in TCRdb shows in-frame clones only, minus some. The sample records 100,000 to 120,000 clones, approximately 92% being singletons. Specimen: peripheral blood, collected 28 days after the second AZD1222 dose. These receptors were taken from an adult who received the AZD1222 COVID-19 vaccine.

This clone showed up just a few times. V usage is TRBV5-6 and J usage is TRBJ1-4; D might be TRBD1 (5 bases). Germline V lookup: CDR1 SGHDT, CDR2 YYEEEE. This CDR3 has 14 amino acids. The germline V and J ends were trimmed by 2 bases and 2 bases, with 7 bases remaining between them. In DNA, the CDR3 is TGTGCCAGCAGCTTCCGGGGCACTAATGAAAAACTGTTTTTT. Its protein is CASSFRGTNEKLFF. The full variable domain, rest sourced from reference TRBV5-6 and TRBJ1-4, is DAGVTQSPTHLIKTRGQQVTLRCSPKSGHDTVSWYQQALGQGPQFIFQYYEEEERQRGNFPDRFSGHQFPNYSSELNVNALLLGDSALYLCASSFRGTNEKLFFGSGTQLSVL.

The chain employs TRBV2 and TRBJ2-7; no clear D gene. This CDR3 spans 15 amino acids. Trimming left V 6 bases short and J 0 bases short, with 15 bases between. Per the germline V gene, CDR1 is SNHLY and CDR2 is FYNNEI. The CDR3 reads CASRTSQLSSYEQYF. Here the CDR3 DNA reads TGTGCCAGCAGGACGTCTCAGTTAAGCTCCTACGAGCAGTACTTC.

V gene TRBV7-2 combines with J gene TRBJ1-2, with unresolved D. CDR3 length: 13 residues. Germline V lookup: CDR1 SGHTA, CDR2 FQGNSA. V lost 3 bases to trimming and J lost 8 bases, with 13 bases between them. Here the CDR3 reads CASSLGYSGGYTF. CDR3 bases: TGTGCCAGCAGCTTGGGTTACTCCGGCGGCTACACCTTC.

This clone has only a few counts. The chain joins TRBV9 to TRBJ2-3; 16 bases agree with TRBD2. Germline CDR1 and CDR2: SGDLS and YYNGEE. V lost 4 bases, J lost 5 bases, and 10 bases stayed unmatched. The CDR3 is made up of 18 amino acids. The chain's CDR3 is CASSQGLAGGLRGDTQYF. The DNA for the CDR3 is TGTGCCAGCAGCCAGGGACTAGCGGGGGGGCTTCGGGGAGATACGCAGTATTTT. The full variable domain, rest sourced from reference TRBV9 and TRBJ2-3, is DSGVTQTPKHLITATGQRVTLRCSPRSGDLSVYWYQQSLDQGLQFLIQYYNGEERAKGNILERFSAQQFPDLHSELNLSSLELGDSALYFCASSQGLAGGLRGDTQYFGPGTRLTVL.

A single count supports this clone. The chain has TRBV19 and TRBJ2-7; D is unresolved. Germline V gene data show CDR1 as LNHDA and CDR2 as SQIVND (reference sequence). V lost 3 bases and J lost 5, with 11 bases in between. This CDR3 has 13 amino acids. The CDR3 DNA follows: TGTGCCAGTAGTATGCGCGAAGTGGACGAGCAGTACTTC. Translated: CASSMREVDEQYF.

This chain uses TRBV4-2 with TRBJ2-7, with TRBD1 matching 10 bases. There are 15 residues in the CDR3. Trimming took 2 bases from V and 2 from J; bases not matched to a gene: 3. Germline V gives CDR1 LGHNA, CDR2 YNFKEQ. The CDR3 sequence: CASSQPGQGTYEQYF. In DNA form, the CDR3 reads TGTGCCAGCAGCCAACCGGGACAGGGGACCTACGAGCAGTACTTC.

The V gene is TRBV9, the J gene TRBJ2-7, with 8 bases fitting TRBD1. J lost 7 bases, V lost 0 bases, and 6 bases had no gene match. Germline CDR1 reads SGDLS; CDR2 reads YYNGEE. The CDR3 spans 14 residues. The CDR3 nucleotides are TGTGCCAGCAGCGTAGGACAGGGGTCTGAAGAGCAGTACTTC. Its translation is CASSVGQGSEEQYF. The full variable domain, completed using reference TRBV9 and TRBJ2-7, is DSGVTQTPKHLITATGQRVTLRCSPRSGDLSVYWYQQSLDQGLQFLIQYYNGEERAKGNILERFSAQQFPDLHSELNLSSLELGDSALYFCASSVGQGSEEQYFGPGTRLTVT.

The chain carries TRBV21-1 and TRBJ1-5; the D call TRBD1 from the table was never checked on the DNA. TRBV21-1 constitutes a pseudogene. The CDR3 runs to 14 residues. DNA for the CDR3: TGTGCCGTTCACAGGGAACCGGCCAATCAGCCCCAGCATTTT. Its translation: CAVHREPANQPQHF.

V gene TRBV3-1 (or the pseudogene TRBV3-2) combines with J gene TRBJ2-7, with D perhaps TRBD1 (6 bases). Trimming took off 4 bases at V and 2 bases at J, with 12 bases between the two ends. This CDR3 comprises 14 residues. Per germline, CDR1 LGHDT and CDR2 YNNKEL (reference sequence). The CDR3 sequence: CASSLGQGPYEQYF. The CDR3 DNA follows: TGTGCCAGCAGCCTGGGACAAGGACCCTACGAGCAGTACTTC.

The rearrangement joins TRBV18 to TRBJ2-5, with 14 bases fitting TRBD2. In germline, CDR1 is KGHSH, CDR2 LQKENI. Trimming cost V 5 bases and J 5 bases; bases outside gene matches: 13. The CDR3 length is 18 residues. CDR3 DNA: TGTGCCAGCTCATCTACCGGACTAGCGGGGGGCCCTCGGGAGACCCAGTACTTC. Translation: CASSSTGLAGGPRETQYF.

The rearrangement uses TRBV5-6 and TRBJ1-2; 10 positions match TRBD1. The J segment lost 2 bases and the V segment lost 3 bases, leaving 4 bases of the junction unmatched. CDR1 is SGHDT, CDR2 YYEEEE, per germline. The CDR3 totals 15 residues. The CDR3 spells CASSWPGQGNYGYTF. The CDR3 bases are TGTGCCAGCAGCTGGCCGGGACAGGGGAACTATGGCTACACCTTC. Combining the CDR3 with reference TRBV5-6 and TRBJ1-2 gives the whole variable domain DAGVTQSPTHLIKTRGQQVTLRCSPKSGHDTVSWYQQALGQGPQFIFQYYEEEERQRGNFPDRFSGHQFPNYSSELNVNALLLGDSALYLCASSWPGQGNYGYTFGSGTRLTVV.

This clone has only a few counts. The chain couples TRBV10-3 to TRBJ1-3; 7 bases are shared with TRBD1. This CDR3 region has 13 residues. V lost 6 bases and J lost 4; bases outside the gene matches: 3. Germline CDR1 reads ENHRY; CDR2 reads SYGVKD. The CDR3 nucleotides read TGTGCCATCAGAGGGACAGCGGGAAACACCATATATTTT. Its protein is CAIRGTAGNTIYF.

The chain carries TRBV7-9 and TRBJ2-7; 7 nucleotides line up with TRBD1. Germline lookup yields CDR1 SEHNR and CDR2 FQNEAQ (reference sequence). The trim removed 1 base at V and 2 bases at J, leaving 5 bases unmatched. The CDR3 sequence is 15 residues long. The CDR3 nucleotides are TGTGCCAGCAGCTTAGTGAGGGGGCACACCTACGAGCAGTACTTC. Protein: CASSLVRGHTYEQYF.

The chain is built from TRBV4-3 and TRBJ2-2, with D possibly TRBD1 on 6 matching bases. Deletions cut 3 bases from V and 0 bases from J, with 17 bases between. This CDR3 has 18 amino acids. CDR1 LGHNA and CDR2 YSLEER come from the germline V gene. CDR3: CASSHLGAPSANTGELFF. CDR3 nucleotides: TGCGCCAGCAGCCATCTGGGGGCTCCCAGCGCGAACACCGGGGAGCTGTTTTTT.

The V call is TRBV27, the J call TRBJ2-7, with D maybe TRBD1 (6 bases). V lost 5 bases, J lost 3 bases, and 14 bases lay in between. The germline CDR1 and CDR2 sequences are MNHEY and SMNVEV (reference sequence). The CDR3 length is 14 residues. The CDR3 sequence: CASSQGQINYEQYF. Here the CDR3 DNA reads TGTGCCAGCAGTCAAGGACAGATTAACTACGAGCAGTACTTC.